This T cell receptor (beta chain) was observed in a study of CD8 T cells in Susac syndrome. About the research overall: At the time of blood draw, patients with Susac syndrome were therapy-naive, receiving corticosteroids, or receiving intravenous immunoglobulin alone.

V lost 5 bases to trimming and J lost 7 bases, with 6 bases between them. Looked up from germline, CDR1 is SNHLY and CDR2 is FYNNEI. The CDR3 totals 12 residues. A note on this clonotype: Its antigen is currently unknown.

Study results and caveats: Among active patients and in TEMRA cells, CD8+ clonal expansion in Susac reached its peak.

RNA in amounts of roughly 0.5 to 1 ug was reverse transcribed with random hexamers. TCRdb processed the immunoSEQ multiplex PCR reads anew with MiXCR; each CDR3 protein has one entry. The sample includes nearly 25,000 distinct CDR3 sequences, 93% seen only once; the top ten take approximately 0.63%. The chain joins TRBV2 to TRBJ1-6, with a tentative D call TRBD1 (6 bases). The TCR sequence derives from a human donor with Susac syndrome. Sample: CD8+ T cells from PBMCs. In DNA, the CDR3 is TGTGCCAGCAGTACAGGGAATTCACCCCTCCACTTT. Translated, it gives CASSTGNSPLHF.